A selection of T cell receptor beta chains follows, all from one sample in a study of blood T cell repertoires in COVID-19. TCRdb's table, derived via immunoSEQ multiplex PCR, lists solely in-frame clones and lacks some. The table shows around 470,000 clones, with 89% occurring only once. The sequencing sample was made of peripheral blood. The receptors shown here come from a man aged 18 to 29 with COVID-19, enrolled during active disease. Both conserved end residues are part of each CDR3. D genes are given only for firm matches. Some rows mark clone size as missing; the rest say once, few, many or name a class of expanded clone.

abundance	d_gene	v_gene	j_gene	len	CDR3aa	CDR3nt
.	.	TRBV10-2	TRBJ1-1	12	CASSIDRLEAFF	TGCGCCAGCAGTATTGACAGGCTTGAAGCTTTCTTT
few	TRBD2	TRBV7-2	TRBJ2-5	16	CASSLLGGGLLETQYF	TGTGCCAGCAGCTTACTGGGCGGGGGACTTTTGGAGACCCAGTACTTC
.	.	TRBV7-9	TRBJ2-3	13	CASSLINRDTQYF	TGTGCCAGCAGCTTAATTAATAGAGATACGCAGTATTTT
.	.	TRBV19	TRBJ1-6	15	CASSIALRYNSPLHF	TGTGCCAGTAGTATAGCCCTGAGATATAATTCACCCCTCCACTTT
.	.	TRBV11-2	TRBJ2-5	13	CASSRGYQETQYF	TGTGCCAGCAGCCGCGGGTACCAAGAGACCCAGTACTTC
.	.	TRBV7-9	TRBJ2-5	15	CASSLRGTVQETQYF	TGTGCCAGCAGCTTAAGGGGGACGGTCCAAGAGACCCAGTACTTC
.	TRBD1	TRBV6-5	TRBJ1-1	14	CASVDRARGTEAFF	TGTGCCAGCGTTGACAGGGCTAGAGGAACTGAAGCTTTCTTT
.	TRBD1	TRBV30	TRBJ2-6	17	CAWSEGTGPRRANVLTF	TGTGCCTGGAGTGAGGGGACAGGGCCGAGAAGGGCCAACGTCCTGACTTTC
.	TRBD2	TRBV30	TRBJ2-1	15	CAGNGASGRAVEQFF	TGTGCCGGGAACGGAGCTAGCGGGAGGGCCGTTGAGCAGTTCTTC
.	.	TRBV15	TRBJ2-7	14	CATSRERNSYEQYF	TGTGCCACCAGCAGAGAGCGGAACTCCTACGAGCAGTACTTC
.	.	TRBV24-1	TRBJ2-3	12	CATSDITDTQYF	TGTGCCACCAGTGATATAACAGATACGCAGTATTTT
.	.	TRBV2	TRBJ1-2	14	CASSEVRGDYGYTF	TGTGCCAGCAGTGAAGTCAGGGGCGACTATGGCTACACCTTC
.	.	TRBV5-1	TRBJ2-1	16	CASSFISAISYNEQFF	TGCGCCAGCAGCTTCATTAGCGCGATCTCCTACAATGAGCAGTTCTTC
.	.	TRBV18	TRBJ1-3	14	CASSPSSSGNTIYF	TGTGCCAGCTCACCTAGTAGCTCTGGAAACACCATATATTTT
.	.	TRBV5-1	TRBJ2-7	15	CASSPGDGRAYEQYF	TGCGCCAGCAGCCCGGGGGACGGTAGAGCCTACGAGCAGTACTTC
.	.	TRBV3-1/TRBV3-2	TRBJ1-1	14	CASSPMGGNTEAFF	TGTGCCAGCAGCCCGATGGGGGGAAACACTGAAGCTTTCTTT
few	.	TRBV9	TRBJ2-3	15	CASSFAGTSTDTQYF	TGTGCCAGCAGCTTCGCCGGGACTAGCACAGATACGCAGTATTTT
few	TRBD1	TRBV25-1	TRBJ2-7	15	CASSIRSQGAREQYF	TGTGCCAGCAGTATTCGGAGTCAGGGGGCGAGGGAGCAGTACTTC
.	.	TRBV5-1	TRBJ1-1	16	CASSPQGTRRNTEAFF	TGCGCCAGCAGCCCGCAAGGGACAAGACGGAACACTGAAGCTTTCTTT
.	TRBD1	TRBV18	TRBJ1-5	15	CASSLKGQVSQPQHF	TGTGCCAGCTCACTAAAGGGACAGGTCAGTCAGCCCCAGCATTTT
.	TRBD2	TRBV6-5	TRBJ2-7	16	CASSYSGIAGSYEQYF	TGTGCCAGCAGTTACTCGGGGATAGCGGGGTCCTACGAGCAGTACTTC
.	TRBD2	TRBV9	TRBJ2-3	15	CASSPGGLETDTQYF	TGTGCCAGCTCCCCCGGAGGACTAGAAACAGATACGCAGTATTTT
once	.	TRBV9	TRBJ1-1	14	CASSAGNVNTEAFF	TGTGCCAGCAGTGCGGGGAACGTGAACACTGAAGCTTTCTTT
.	.	TRBV18	TRBJ2-3	15	CASSPTVGSTDTQYF	TGTGCCAGCTCACCGACAGTGGGATCCACAGATACGCAGTATTTT
.	.	TRBV19	TRBJ2-3	13	CASSLVDADTQYF	TGTGCCAGTAGTCTAGTAGATGCAGATACGCAGTATTTT
.	.	TRBV7-9	TRBJ2-6	16	CATPLVSLSGANVLTF	TGTGCCACCCCTTTAGTAAGCCTCTCTGGGGCCAACGTCCTGACTTTC
.	.	TRBV2	TRBJ2-5	13	CASSDTGQETQYF	TGTGCCAGCAGTGATACGGGACAAGAGACCCAGTACTTC
.	TRBD1	TRBV7-3	TRBJ1-1	13	CASGTGEFTEAFF	TGTGCCAGCGGTACAGGGGAGTTCACTGAAGCTTTCTTT
.	TRBD2	TRBV6-6	TRBJ2-7	15	CASSHPDREGDEQYF	TGTGCCAGCAGCCACCCGGATCGGGAGGGGGACGAGCAGTACTTC
.	TRBD2	TRBV5-4	TRBJ2-5	14	CASRELAAQETQYF	TGTGCCAGCAGGGAACTAGCGGCTCAAGAGACCCAGTACTTC
.	.	TRBV14	TRBJ2-1	12	CASSHLPSEQFF	TGTGCCAGCAGCCACCTACCCTCTGAGCAGTTCTTC
.	TRBD2	TRBV6-5	TRBJ2-7	15	CASSKTSGSSYEQYF	TGTGCCAGCAGTAAGACTAGCGGGAGTTCCTACGAGCAGTACTTC
.	TRBD2	TRBV5-1	TRBJ2-1	16	CASSPSLAGGGYEQFF	TGCGCCAGCAGCCCCTCTCTAGCGGGGGGCGGCTATGAGCAGTTCTTC
.	TRBD2	TRBV14	TRBJ2-7	15	CASSQLLAGSYEQYF	TGTGCCAGCAGCCAACTACTAGCGGGATCCTACGAGCAGTACTTC
.	.	TRBV2	TRBJ1-3	15	CASSEDRAGGNTIYF	TGTGCCAGCAGTGAGGACCGAGCAGGGGGAAACACCATATATTTT
once	TRBD1	TRBV5-4	TRBJ1-1	15	CASSRTGVANTEAFF	TGTGCCAGCAGCAGAACAGGGGTGGCTAACACTGAAGCTTTCTTT
.	TRBD2	TRBV5-8	TRBJ2-1	17	CASSLGVGTGRAVEQFF	TGTGCCAGCAGCTTGGGAGTTGGAACCGGGAGGGCCGTTGAGCAGTTCTTC
.	.	TRBV7-9	TRBJ1-6	14	CASSSSTVRSPLHF	TGTGCCAGCAGCTCGTCGACAGTTCGTTCACCCCTCCACTTT
.	.	TRBV7-2	TRBJ2-7	13	CASSLGGPYEQYF	TGTGCCAGCAGCTTGGGGGGACCCTACGAGCAGTACTTC
.	.	TRBV11-2	TRBJ2-1	12	CASRWSSDEQFF	TGTGCCAGCAGGTGGAGCTCGGATGAGCAGTTCTTC
.	.	TRBV15	TRBJ2-6	14	CATQGLDGANVLTF	TGTGCCACCCAGGGATTGGATGGGGCCAACGTCCTGACTTTC
.	TRBD2	TRBV7-3	TRBJ2-3	14	CASSYPGGTDTQYF	TGTGCCAGCAGCTACCCGGGGGGAACAGATACGCAGTATTTT
.	.	TRBV11-2	TRBJ2-1	11	CASSLGAEQFF	TGTGCCAGCAGCTTAGGGGCCGAGCAGTTCTTC
.	TRBD1	TRBV7-9	TRBJ1-6	14	CASSRDRGRSPLHF	TGTGCCAGCAGCAGGGACAGGGGCCGGTCACCCCTCCACTTT
.	.	TRBV4-2	TRBJ1-4	15	CASSQDWRVEEKLFF	TGTGCCAGCAGCCAAGATTGGAGGGTCGAAGAAAAACTGTTTTTT